This entry lists 31 T cell receptor beta chains sequenced from one sample in a study of cytomegalovirus exposure and HLA in healthy donors. Researchers ran the PCR with 60 Vbeta and 13 Jbeta primers. The repertoire was sequenced with immunoSEQ multiplex PCR; TCRdb's copy has only in-frame clones and lacks some. Across 80,000 to 95,000 clones, the top ten clones capture over 15% of the sample. Sequenced sample: PBMCs. These receptors all stem from a middle-aged man in good health and CMV-seropositive.

The chain employs TRBV29-1 and TRBJ2-1; 9 bases fit TRBD2. The CDR3 runs 14 residues. V trimming: 3 bases; J trimming: 6 bases; junction bases outside the gene matches: 6. In germline, CDR1 is SQVTM, CDR2 ANQGSEA. This chain's CDR3 is CSVESRLAVNEQFF. For the CDR3, the DNA is TGCAGCGTTGAGTCTAGACTAGCGGTCAATGAGCAGTTCTTC.

The rearrangement joins TRBV10-2 to TRBJ2-1, with 7 bases aligning to TRBD2. After removal of 10 bases from V and 5 bases from J, the junction contained 11 bases not matched to a gene. This CDR3 region has 14 residues. Per germline, CDR1 WSHSY and CDR2 SAAADI. CDR3 residues: CATCWSSGDNEQFF. CDR3 in DNA: TGCGCCACCTGCTGGTCTAGCGGAGACAATGAGCAGTTCTTC.

The genes are TRBV10-3 and TRBJ1-1; D may be TRBD1 (5 bases). The V gene lost 7 bases and the J gene lost 1 base, with 10 bases spanning the gap. Per germline, CDR1 ENHRY and CDR2 SYGVKD. CDR3 length equals 13 residues. The chain's CDR3 is CAITSGQNTEAFF. In nucleotides, the CDR3 is TGTGCCATCACTTCCGGACAGAACACTGAAGCTTTCTTT.

The J gene is TRBJ2-5, the V gene TRBV5-1; D gene unclear. The length of the CDR3 is 13 residues. V lost 4 bases and J lost 0, with 7 bases in between. Germline loops: CDR1 SGHRS, CDR2 YFSETQ. The CDR3 nucleotides are TGCGCCAGCAGCAGAGACTACCAAGAGACCCAGTACTTC. Encoded protein: CASSRDYQETQYF.

The rearrangement uses TRBV19 and TRBJ1-1, with D possibly matching TRBD1 (6 bases). From germline, CDR1 is LNHDA and CDR2 SQIVND (reference sequence). With 4 bases removed from V and 0 bases from J, the gap between germline ends came to 12 bases. The CDR3 runs 15 residues. The CDR3 loop is CASSKRTDMNTEAFF. The CDR3 region has the DNA TGTGCCAGTAGTAAAAGGACAGACATGAACACTGAAGCTTTCTTT.

The J gene is TRBJ2-7, the V gene TRBV5-1; 7 bases fit TRBD2. Germline V gene data show CDR1 as SGHRS and CDR2 as YFSETQ. The CDR3 is 14 amino acids. Trimming removed 4 bases from V and 5 bases from J; junction bases left unmatched: 9. CDR3 nucleotides: TGCGCCAGCAGCCATCTAGCGGCGGGAAACGAGCAGTACTTC. It specifies CASSHLAAGNEQYF.

V and J are TRBV23-1 and TRBJ1-2, with 7 bases lining up with TRBD1. TRBV23-1 is noted as an ORF with a role that remains uncertain. CDR3 size: 14 residues. The junction had 9 bases not matched to a gene; V was cut back by 6 bases and J by 5 bases. This chain's CDR3 is CASSRLQGGYGYTF. The CDR3 bases are TGCGCCAGCAGCCGACTCCAGGGGGGATATGGCTACACCTTC.

CDR3 sequence reads: CASQGQSNTEAFF. CDR3 sequence (DNA): TGTGCCAGCCAGGGGCAGTCGAACACTGAAGCTTTCTTT. The chain joins TRBV18 to TRBJ1-1, with D perhaps TRBD1 (6 bases). This CDR3 region has 13 residues. The V gene's germline CDR1 is KGHSH and CDR2 LQKENI. The V gene lost 8 bases and the J gene lost 1 base, with 11 bases spanning the gap.

The chain carries TRBV7-3 and TRBJ2-3; D is uncertain. This CDR3 is 15 amino acids long. CDR1 SGHTA and CDR2 FQGTGA come from the germline V gene. The V and J ends lost 2 bases and 1 base respectively, with 10 bases between them. The CDR3 sequence is CASSLVGSRTDTQYF. DNA of the CDR3: TGTGCCAGCAGCTTAGTGGGCAGTCGCACAGATACGCAGTATTTT.

This chain connects TRBV28 to TRBJ1-2; the D gene is possibly TRBD1 (6 bases). The CDR3 is made up of 14 amino acids. Trimming took 0 bases from V and 3 from J, leaving 8 bases between them. In germline, CDR1 is MDHEN, CDR2 SYDVKM. DNA of the CDR3: TGTGCCAGCAGTTTATGGCAGGGGTACTATGGCTACACCTTC. It translates to CASSLWQGYYGYTF.

In the case of this clone: Within the sample, other DNA sequences also encode this same CDR3. J is TRBJ1-1 and V is TRBV29-1, with 7 bases lining up with TRBD1. CDR3 size: 10 residues. Germline V gene lookup returns CDR1 SQVTM and CDR2 ANQGSEA. The CDR3 loop is CSTRDREAFF. DNA for the CDR3: TGCAGTACACGGGACAGAGAAGCTTTCTTT.

The rearrangement links TRBV7-9 to TRBJ1-3, with D perhaps matching TRBD1 (6 bases). The germline V gene has CDR1 SEHNR and CDR2 FQNEAQ (reference sequence). V shed 1 base and J shed 0 bases, with 19 bases lying between them. The CDR3 covers 19 residues. Here the CDR3 reads CASSLVRDIWTGSGNTIYF. In nucleotides, the CDR3 is TGTGCCAGCAGCTTAGTCCGGGACATCTGGACCGGCTCTGGAAACACCATATATTTT.

V and J are TRBV5-1 and TRBJ2-7; TRBD2 aligns across 8 bases. This CDR3 is built from 16 residues. Germline assignment: CDR1 SGHRS and CDR2 YFSETQ. Trimming took 1 base from V and 3 from J; bases not matched to a gene: 9. CDR3 sequence reads: CASSLRPGGSGYEQYV. The DNA of the CDR3 is TGCGCCAGCAGCTTGAGGCCGGGGGGGAGCGGCTACGAGCAGTACGTC.

This sequence joins TRBV9 and TRBJ1-1; D gene unclear. Looked up from germline, CDR1 is SGDLS and CDR2 is YYNGEE. The CDR3 spans 13 residues. With 4 bases removed from V and 10 bases from J, the gap between germline ends came to 17 bases. The CDR3 bases are TGTGCCAGCAGCCCAGCGGGGAGGGCTATAGCTTTCTTT. It specifies CASSPAGRAIAFF.

The chain couples TRBV4-1 to TRBJ1-1; TRBD1 agrees at 8 bases. The CDR3 length is 15 residues. Germline loops: CDR1 MGHRA, CDR2 YSYEKL. V lost 3 bases and J lost 5; bases outside the gene matches: 8. CDR3 DNA sequence: TGCGCCAGCAGCCACGCGGGCAGGGGGCGGACTGAAGCTTTCTTT. Its protein is CASSHAGRGRTEAFF.

CDR3 sequence (DNA): TGCGCCAGCAGCTTAGGACTAGCGGGGAGTGGCCTTTGGGGTAATGAGCAGTTCTTC. This gives the protein CASSLGLAGSGLWGNEQFF. The chain has TRBV5-1 and TRBJ2-1; 12 bases are a match to TRBD2. V shed 2 bases, J shed 7 bases, and the junction held 16 bases outside the gene matches. The CDR3 is made up of 19 amino acids. In germline, CDR1 is SGHRS, CDR2 YFSETQ.

The rearrangement uses TRBV5-1 and TRBJ2-3, with 7 bases identical to TRBD2. From germline, CDR1 is SGHRS and CDR2 YFSETQ. The CDR3 sequence is 15 residues long. V shed 0 bases and J 4 bases; nucleotides not matched to a gene: 5. CDR3 protein: CASSLGGSSPDTQYF. The CDR3 DNA reads TGCGCCAGCAGCTTGGGCGGGAGCTCTCCAGATACGCAGTATTTT.

The chain is built from TRBV6-5 and TRBJ2-2; a possible D gene is TRBD1 (6 bases). The CDR3 has 14 residues. Trimming took 6 bases from V and 5 from J, leaving 13 bases between them. Per germline, CDR1 MNHEY and CDR2 SVGAGI. The CDR3 DNA is TGTGCCAGCAGCGGGCGGCAGGGGACCGGGGAGCTGTTTTTT. Protein: CASSGRQGTGELFF.

J is TRBJ2-1 and V is TRBV25-1, with TRBD2 matching over 7 bases. Trimming cost V 2 bases and J 6 bases; bases outside gene matches: 7. CDR3 size: 15 residues. The germline V gene has CDR1 MGHDK and CDR2 SYGVNS. In DNA, the CDR3 is TGTGCCAGCAGTGAAGTCCCTAGCGGACCCAATGAGCAGTTCTTC. It codes for CASSEVPSGPNEQFF.

V is TRBV2 and J is TRBJ1-2; 7 bases are shared with TRBD1. Germline lookup yields CDR1 SNHLY and CDR2 FYNNEI. The CDR3 extends over 14 amino acids. Trimming at V came to 8 bases and at J to 4 bases, leaving 10 bases not matched to a gene. CDR3 protein: CASGETQGSYGYTF. DNA for the CDR3: TGTGCCAGCGGAGAGACACAGGGGAGCTATGGCTACACCTTC.

CDR3 sequence: CASSLSPNQPQHF. CDR3 nucleotides: TGTGCCAGCAGTTTGAGCCCCAATCAGCCCCAGCATTTT. The chain employs TRBV27 and TRBJ1-5; D unresolved. Trimming left V 3 bases short and J 3 bases short, with 6 bases between. The CDR3 loop spans 13 amino acids. The germline V gene has CDR1 MNHEY and CDR2 SMNVEV (reference sequence).

The CDR3 coding sequence is TGTGCCAGCAGTGTACTCGGGGTGAACACTGAAGCTTTCTTT. Translated: CASSVLGVNTEAFF. The chain uses TRBV2 and TRBJ1-1, with D hard to call. Between the trimmed V and J ends, which lost 4 bases and 0 bases, there was a span of 9 bases. CDR1 and CDR2 from the germline V gene are SNHLY and FYNNEI. The CDR3 has 14 residues.

V usage is TRBV5-1 and J usage is TRBJ2-2; D is perhaps TRBD1 (5 bases). CDR1 and CDR2 from the germline V gene are SGHRS and YFSETQ. The CDR3 runs to 15 residues. Deletions cut 3 bases from V and 4 bases from J, with 13 bases between. The DNA for the CDR3 is TGCGCCAGCAGCTGGGGCAGGGCCTCCACCGGGGAGCTGTTTTTT. Encoded protein: CASSWGRASTGELFF.

The CDR3 nucleotides read TGCGCCAGCAGCCAGGGACTAGCGGGAGGGCCGAGGAATGAGCAGTTCTTC. Protein sequence: CASSQGLAGGPRNEQFF. This chain connects TRBV4-3 to TRBJ2-1; TRBD2 aligns across 16 bases. Trimming removed 3 bases from V and 7 bases from J; junction bases left unmatched: 6. CDR1 and CDR2 from the germline V gene are LGHNA and YSLEER. CDR3 length equals 17 residues.

The V call is TRBV7-2, the J call TRBJ1-4, with 7 bases lining up with TRBD1. The J segment lost 7 bases and the V segment lost 4 bases, leaving 6 bases of the junction unmatched. Looked up from germline, CDR1 is SGHTA and CDR2 is FQGNSA. The CDR3 is made up of 14 amino acids. For the CDR3, the DNA is TGTGCCAGCAGCTCGGGACAGCCGTCTGAAAAACTGTTTTTT. This encodes CASSSGQPSEKLFF.

The chain links TRBV27 to TRBJ1-4; TRBD1 is a possible D gene (6 bases). V was trimmed by 10 bases and J by 6 bases, leaving 21 bases between them. Germline values: CDR1 MNHEY, CDR2 SMNVEV (reference sequence). The CDR3 runs 15 residues. The DNA for the CDR3 is TGTGCCACCAGGAAGGGGGGGGGCGTCTATGAAAAACTGTTTTTT. It encodes CATRKGGGVYEKLFF.

The V call is TRBV7-2, the J call TRBJ2-3; 9 bases are a match to TRBD2. In germline, CDR1 is SGHTA, CDR2 FQGNSA. The CDR3 sequence is 14 residues long. The junction had 5 bases not matched to a gene; V was cut back by 4 bases and J by 6 bases. CDR3 nucleotide sequence: TGTGCCAGCAGCTCTGGACTAGCGACCGATACGCAGTATTTT. Its translation: CASSSGLATDTQYF. Full variable domain (rest looked up from reference TRBV7-2 and TRBJ2-3): GAGVSQSPSNKVTEKGKDVELRCDPISGHTALYWYRQSLGQGLEFLIYFQGNSAPDKSGLPSDRFSAERTGGSVSTLTIQRTQQEDSAVYLCASSSGLATDTQYFGPGTRLTVL.

V is TRBV9 and J is TRBJ1-5; the D gene is possibly TRBD1 (5 bases). CDR3 length: 15 amino acids. V gave up 0 bases and J gave up 2 bases, with 9 bases separating them. Germline values: CDR1 SGDLS, CDR2 YYNGEE. The CDR3 region has the DNA TGTGCCAGCAGCGTAGGGCAGGGTGGCAATCAGCCCCAGCATTTT. It yields the protein CASSVGQGGNQPQHF. The full variable domain, in which reference TRBV9 and TRBJ1-5 provide the parts outside the CDR3, is DSGVTQTPKHLITATGQRVTLRCSPRSGDLSVYWYQQSLDQGLQFLIQYYNGEERAKGNILERFSAQQFPDLHSELNLSSLELGDSALYFCASSVGQGGNQPQHFGDGTRLSIL.

The genes are TRBV11-2 and TRBJ2-3; D is ambiguous. The CDR3 has 11 residues. V was pared by 4 bases and J by 9 bases, with 8 bases between. Germline V gene lookup returns CDR1 SGHAT and CDR2 FQNNGV. The chain's CDR3 is CASSSGWTQYF. CDR3 sequence (DNA): TGTGCCAGCAGCTCCGGGTGGACGCAGTATTTT.

The gene calls are TRBV2 and TRBJ2-3, with a possible D match to TRBD1 (6 bases). Looked up from germline, CDR1 is SNHLY and CDR2 is FYNNEI. Trimming stripped 10 bases from V and 0 bases from J, with 11 bases between. CDR3 length equals 13 residues. The CDR3 DNA follows: TGTGCCACAGACAGGACTAGCACAGATACGCAGTATTTT. This gives the protein CATDRTSTDTQYF. Using reference TRBV2 and TRBJ2-3 for the parts outside the CDR3, the full variable domain is EPEVTQTPSHQVTQMGQEVILRCVPISNHLYFYWYRQILGQKVEFLVSFYNNEISEKSEIFDDQFSVERPDGSNFTLKIRSTKLEDSAMYFCATDRTSTDTQYFGPGTRLTVL.

The V call is TRBV27, the J call TRBJ1-4; a weak D match, TRBD1 (6 bases). The CDR3 contains 14 residues. The V end lost 6 bases, the J end lost 3 bases, and 11 bases lay between the germline ends. Germline lookup yields CDR1 MNHEY and CDR2 SMNVEV (reference sequence). The CDR3 coding sequence is TGTGCCAGCAGGGGGGGGGCTTCTAATGAAAAACTGTTTTTT. It codes for CASRGGASNEKLFF.